A single T cell receptor (beta chain) is shown here with its context. Germline lookup yields CDR1 SNHLY and CDR2 FYNNEI. This CDR3 contains 12 residues. The germline V and J ends were trimmed by 7 bases and 7 bases, with 8 bases remaining between them. These data come from a study of Tregs in tolerant kidney transplant recipients. CD4+CD25+CD127- Tregs, CD4+CD25- non-Tregs, CD4 and CD8 cells were sorted. Method: immunoSEQ multiplex PCR; TCRdb's copy keeps in-frame clones and lacks some. The top ten hold around 0.64% of the sample, which has some 240,000 clones, 80% to 85% seen once. This receptor was identified in a human donor in good health. Sequencing input: CD4+ T cells from blood. The rearrangement links TRBV2 to TRBJ1-6; D ambiguous. The CDR3 here is CASKGPNSPLHF. CDR3 DNA: TGTGCCAGCAAGGGTCCGAATTCACCCCTCCACTTT.